The 20 T cell receptor beta chains listed next were all sequenced from one sample in a study of T cells expressing NK-cell markers. Reanalyzing the 5' RACE reads, TCRdb keeps one entry per CDR3 protein, without DNA. The repertoire table contains 150,000 to 180,000 distinct CDR3 sequences. Sequencing was carried out using blood T cells: a sorted CD56 or NKG2C T cell subset, CD4+ or CD8+ T cells, or bulk PBMC T cells (not recorded which). Receptors originate from a woman aged 50 to 60 in good health.

This sequence joins TRBV3-1 and TRBJ1-3. Looked up from germline, CDR1 is LGHDT and CDR2 is YNNKEL (reference sequence). The CDR3 covers 16 residues. CDR3 residues: CASSQDLGSSGNTIYF.

The chain couples TRBV7-8 to TRBJ2-1. CDR3 length equals 15 residues. Germline CDR1 and CDR2: SGHVS and FQNEAQ. The CDR3 loop is CASSFSGRIYNEQFF.

The J gene is TRBJ2-3, the V gene TRBV20-1; checking the TCRdb D call of TRBD2 is not possible without DNA. The CDR3 runs to 17 residues. CDR1 and CDR2 (germline): DFQATT, SNEGSKA (reference sequence). This CDR3 reads CSATFQSLAGVDDTQYF.

V usage is TRBV14 and J usage is TRBJ2-1; with no DNA, the TCRdb D assignment of TRBD2 cannot be verified. Looked up from germline, CDR1 is SGHDN and CDR2 is FVKESK. The CDR3 extends over 17 amino acids. CDR3 sequence reads: CASSQVGLAGPYNEQFF. The whole variable domain, remainder taken from reference TRBV14 and TRBJ2-1, is EAGVTQFPSHSVIEKGQTVTLRCDPISGHDNLYWYRRVMGKEIKFLLHFVKESKQDESGMPNNRFLAERTGGTYSTLKVQPAELEDSGVYFCASSQVGLAGPYNEQFFGPGTRLTVL.

V usage is TRBV2 and J usage is TRBJ2-7; checking the TCRdb D call of TRBD1 is not possible without DNA. The germline V gene has CDR1 SNHLY and CDR2 FYNNEI. CDR3 length: 15 amino acids. The CDR3 reads CASSVRDISSYEQYF.

The gene calls are TRBV6-5 and TRBJ2-1; TCRdb picks TRBD2, but there is no DNA to check that call. CDR1 MNHEY and CDR2 SVGAGI come from the germline V gene. The CDR3 has 13 residues. The CDR3 region is CASRQRLNNEQFF.

The genes are TRBV6-6 and TRBJ2-3; TCRdb's assignment of TRBD2 cannot be checked, as there is no DNA. From germline, CDR1 is MNHNY and CDR2 SVGAGI (reference sequence). The CDR3 is made up of 19 amino acids. CDR3 residues: CASSYVLAGGPNLSDTQYF.

This sequence joins TRBV4-1 and TRBJ2-3; as DNA is missing, the TRBD2 call by TCRdb cannot be tested. Germline V lookup: CDR1 MGHRA, CDR2 YSYEKL. This CDR3 comprises 16 residues. CDR3 loop: CASSQIGSGLTDTQYF.

This rearrangement joins TRBV15 to TRBJ2-7; TCRdb's D gene call, TRBD1, goes unchecked for lack of DNA. The CDR3 extends over 16 amino acids. Germline CDR1 and CDR2: LNHNV and YYDKDF (reference sequence). CDR3 amino acids: CATSRGGQGANNEQYF.

This chain connects TRBV10-2 to TRBJ2-5; TCRdb proposes TRBD2, but this gene call is untestable without DNA. This CDR3 contains 17 residues. Germline V gene data show CDR1 as WSHSY and CDR2 as SAAADI. The CDR3 here is CASSELTEGGIGETQYF.

This chain links TRBV27 with TRBJ2-4; TCRdb outputs TRBD1, but without DNA this stays unchecked. Germline lookup yields CDR1 MNHEY and CDR2 SMNVEV (reference sequence). The CDR3 has 17 residues. The CDR3 region is CASSWTGGRDTKNIQYF.

The CDR3 sequence: CAISEREGHTDTQYF. The chain uses TRBV10-3 and TRBJ2-3; TCRdb designates TRBD2, a call that cannot be tested without DNA. The CDR3 extends over 15 amino acids. In germline, CDR1 is ENHRY, CDR2 SYGVKD.

This sequence joins TRBV6-5 and TRBJ2-7; as DNA is missing, the TRBD1 call by TCRdb cannot be tested. Germline values: CDR1 MNHEY, CDR2 SVGAGI. CDR3 size: 14 residues. The CDR3 loop is CASSYKGTTYEQYF.

The chain recombines TRBV5-1 with TRBJ2-7; there is no DNA to check the TCRdb D call of TRBD2. Germline assignment: CDR1 SGHRS and CDR2 YFSETQ. The CDR3 extends over 15 amino acids. The chain's CDR3 is CASSLVVSGSYEQYF.

The chain is built from TRBV3-1 and TRBJ2-5; the D call from TCRdb, TRBD2, cannot be confirmed without DNA. The CDR3 length is 15 residues. Germline lookup yields CDR1 LGHDT and CDR2 YNNKEL (reference sequence). The CDR3 loop is CASSQGASAQETQYF.

The gene calls are TRBV6-5 and TRBJ1-1. Germline loops: CDR1 MNHEY, CDR2 SVGAGI. The CDR3 is 13 amino acids. The CDR3 reads CASSLSTNTEAFF.

The J gene is TRBJ2-1, the V gene TRBV9; TCRdb designates TRBD2, a call that cannot be tested without DNA. CDR3 length: 14 amino acids. Germline-derived CDR1 and CDR2 are SGDLS and YYNGEE. The CDR3 here is CASAPSGRADEQFF.

The V and J genes are TRBV20-1 and TRBJ1-1. CDR1 and CDR2 from the germline V gene are DFQATT and SNEGSKA (reference sequence). The CDR3 runs to 14 residues. This chain's CDR3 is CSARPANMNTEAFF.

The chain links TRBV6-5 to TRBJ1-1. Germline CDR1 MNHEY, CDR2 SVGAGI. The CDR3 has 15 residues. The CDR3 loop reads CASSYTRNLNTEAFF.

The chain combines TRBV2 with TRBJ2-3; TCRdb reports TRBD2, a call that lacks DNA to check it against. The CDR3 is 15 residues long. In germline, CDR1 is SNHLY, CDR2 FYNNEI. This CDR3 reads CASSVTTSSTDTQYF.